The rows below give T cell receptor beta chains drawn from one sample of a study of OX40 agonist ivuxolimab in advanced cancers. Clones were read by immunoSEQ multiplex PCR, and TCRdb kept only the in-frame ones, dropping some. The sample has 55,000 to 65,000 clones, about 90% seen once. Specimen: CD4+ or CD8+ T cells sorted from blood, collected in a trial of the OX40 agonist ivuxolimab. The receptors here all came from an adult with an advanced solid tumor such as melanoma, head and neck, liver or kidney cancer. The CDR3 runs from the conserved cysteine through the conserved F or W. D genes are given only for firm matches. Expanded clones are given a class, and other clones once, few, many or no size at all.

size,D,J,V,CDR3,DNA
.,.,TRBJ1-2,TRBV5-1,CASSLVSGSSYGYTF,TGCGCCAGCAGCTTAGTCTCAGGGTCGAGCTATGGCTACACCTTC
.,.,TRBJ2-1,TRBV29-1,CSVEEGRGSSYNEQFF,TGCAGCGTTGAAGAAGGCCGGGGGAGCTCCTACAATGAGCAGTTCTTC
.,TRBD1,TRBJ1-3,TRBV19,CASSMGQGRSGNTIYF,TGTGCCAGTAGTATGGGACAGGGCCGCTCTGGAAACACCATATATTTT
.,TRBD2,TRBJ2-1,TRBV11-2,CASSPPRGAGVGNEQFF,TGTGCCAGCAGCCCCCCCCGGGGAGCGGGAGTAGGTAATGAGCAGTTCTTC
.,.,TRBJ2-1,TRBV7-9,CASSSSAGDLYNEQFF,TGTGCCAGCAGCTCAAGCGCAGGGGACCTCTACAATGAGCAGTTCTTC
.,.,TRBJ2-3,TRBV9,CASSGTEADTQYF,TGTGCCAGCAGCGGGACAGAGGCAGATACGCAGTATTTT
.,.,TRBJ1-5,TRBV7-9,CASSLFGDQPQHF,TGTGCCAGCAGCTTATTCGGGGATCAGCCCCAGCATTTT
.,.,TRBJ1-2,TRBV6-6,CASSQGSGGYTF,TGTGCCAGCAGTCAGGGCTCCGGGGGCTACACCTTC
once,.,TRBJ2-1,TRBV6-6,CASRIQRTAYNEQFF,TGTGCCAGCAGGATCCAAAGGACAGCTTACAATGAGCAGTTCTTC
.,.,TRBJ2-5,TRBV13,CASRPQGGETQYF,TGTGCCAGCAGGCCTCAGGGGGGAGAGACCCAGTACTTC
.,.,TRBJ2-1,TRBV7-2,CASSLNRGEQFF,TGTGCCAGCAGCTTAAATAGGGGGGAGCAGTTCTTC
.,.,TRBJ2-7,TRBV5-1,CASSLARGSYEQYF,TGCGCCAGCAGCTTGGCCAGGGGCAGCTACGAGCAGTACTTC
.,TRBD1,TRBJ2-1,TRBV11-3,CASSPGQGVNEQFF,TGTGCCAGCAGTCCGGGACAGGGCGTCAATGAGCAGTTCTTC
.,.,TRBJ1-1,TRBV2,CASTLSWSGKTEAFF,TGTGCCAGCACCTTAAGTTGGTCGGGGAAAACTGAAGCTTTCTTT
once,TRBD2,TRBJ2-5,TRBV5-4,CASSPQLTSVGQETQYF,TGTGCCAGCAGCCCCCAGTTAACTAGCGTTGGCCAAGAGACCCAGTACTTC
.,TRBD2,TRBJ2-1,TRBV30,CAWSVGGIYNEQFF,TGTGCCTGGAGTGTGGGGGGGATCTACAATGAGCAGTTCTTC
.,TRBD2,TRBJ2-1,TRBV5-4,CASSLGLAGESYNEQFF,TGTGCCAGCAGCTTGGGTCTAGCGGGGGAATCCTACAATGAGCAGTTCTTC
few,.,TRBJ1-1,TRBV7-2,CASSRDRNTEAFF,TGTGCCAGCAGTCGGGACCGGAACACTGAAGCTTTCTTT
.,.,TRBJ2-2,TRBV15,CATSRVLAANTGELFF,TGTGCCACCAGCAGAGTGCTAGCTGCGAACACCGGGGAGCTGTTTTTT
.,.,TRBJ1-2,TRBV7-2,CASSLDWADYGYTF,TGTGCCAGCAGCTTAGACTGGGCAGACTATGGCTACACCTTC
.,.,TRBJ2-1,TRBV28,CASSFSSSYNEQFF,TGTGCCAGCAGTTTCTCAAGCTCCTACAATGAGCAGTTCTTC
.,.,TRBJ2-7,TRBV7-2,CASSLASNSYEQYF,TGTGCCAGCAGCTTAGCGTCGAACAGCTACGAGCAGTACTTC
.,.,TRBJ1-1,TRBV5-8,CASSLVISGVLNTEAFF,TGTGCCAGCAGCTTGGTGATTTCGGGGGTACTGAACACTGAAGCTTTCTTT
.,.,TRBJ1-5,TRBV9,CASSVEGTNQPQHF,TGTGCCAGCAGCGTAGAGGGAACAAATCAGCCCCAGCATTTT
once,.,TRBJ2-6,TRBV5-5,CASSLVVTLSSGANVLTF,TGTGCCAGCAGCTTGGTCGTCACCTTGAGCTCTGGGGCCAACGTCCTGACTTTC
.,.,TRBJ2-5,TRBV7-7,CASSPRRGGETQYF,TGTGCCAGCAGCCCCCGTCGGGGTGGGGAGACCCAGTACTTC
.,.,TRBJ1-1,TRBV19,CASSIRGDTEAFF,TGTGCCAGTAGTATAAGAGGGGACACTGAAGCTTTCTTT
.,TRBD1,TRBJ2-7,TRBV11-2,CASSLQGGPYEQYF,TGTGCCAGCAGCTTACAAGGGGGCCCCTACGAGCAGTACTTC
.,TRBD2,TRBJ2-7,TRBV7-2,CASSLALERGTYEQYF,TGTGCCAGCAGCTTAGCCCTCGAGCGGGGGACCTACGAGCAGTACTTC